This TCR beta chain was captured in a study of blood T cell repertoires in COVID-19. The overall study: PBMCs, B-cell-depleted T cells, or T cells were the source of the cDNA or gDNA that made up the material.

It was during active infection that Seattle patients were enrolled and then longitudinally followed. V lost 5 bases, J lost 8 bases, and 15 bases lay in between. The CDR3 is 14 residues long. From germline, CDR1 is SNHLY and CDR2 FYNNEI. The authors' processing: From reference gene primer amplification, estimates of nucleated cell counts were derived. Sequenced by immunoSEQ multiplex PCR; TCRdb stores in-frame clones only, minus some. The V and J calls and the clone size are those of that table, but D and trimming were determined from the DNA. The sample yields 450,000 or so clones, 85% to 90% seen once.

The clonotype was recovered from a man younger than 30 with COVID-19, enrolled during active disease. The chain combines TRBV2 with TRBJ1-4; TRBD1 might be the D (6 bases). The sample comprised peripheral blood. The CDR3 sequence: CASSIQGGEEKLFF. CDR3 nucleotide sequence: TGTGCCAGCAGTATACAGGGTGGGGAAGAAAAACTGTTTTTT.